Listed here are 18 T cell receptor beta chains from one sample, sequenced in a study of CD8 T cells in ankylosing spondylitis. Broader study findings: Characteristic, it appeared, of ankylosing spondylitis blood was a TCR beta motif of eight highly homologous variants.

TCRdb reanalysed the 5' RACE reads using MiXCR and keeps one entry per CDR3 protein. The sample shows about 220,000 distinct CDR3 sequences, 6% to 8% of them seen only once. These receptors' targets are unknown. Sequenced material: blood, either unsorted or a sorted T cell fraction (not recorded which). The receptors here all came from a male donor with ankylosing spondylitis.

This clonotype was found many times. The rearrangement joins TRBV7-8 to TRBJ1-2; possibly TRBD1 for D (6 bases). Trimming took 0 bases from V and 0 from J, leaving 14 bases between them. There are 17 residues in the CDR3. The V gene's germline CDR1 is SGHVS and CDR2 FQNEAQ. CDR3 in amino acids: CASSLAGGLPSNYGYTF. In DNA, the CDR3 is TGTGCCAGCAGCTTAGCTGGGGGCCTACCATCTAACTATGGCTACACCTTC.

The chain has TRBV5-3 and TRBJ2-7; the D gene is possibly TRBD1 (6 bases). TRBV5-3 is reported as an ORF; its role is uncertain. This CDR3 contains 14 residues. V lost 9 bases and J 3 bases, leaving 19 bases between the germline ends. CDR3 region: CAMSQGLFCYEQYF. The CDR3 DNA sequence: TGTGCCATGAGCCAGGGGCTATTCTGCTACGAGCAGTACTTC.

This chain joins TRBV7-9 and TRBJ2-3, with 10 bases matching TRBD2. The junction had 5 bases not matched to a gene; V was cut back by 3 bases and J by 2 bases. This CDR3 has 16 residues. Germline V gives CDR1 SEHNR, CDR2 FQNEAQ (reference sequence). CDR3 protein: CASSFLAGAFTDTQYF. The CDR3 DNA reads TGTGCCAGCAGCTTTCTAGCGGGGGCCTTCACAGATACGCAGTATTTT.

This clonotype was counted at least ten times. This chain uses TRBV7-2 with TRBJ1-5, with a weak D call TRBD1 (6 bases). The CDR3 runs to 19 residues. Germline-derived CDR1 and CDR2 are SGHTA and FQGNSA. Trimming stripped 0 bases from V and 1 base from J, with 19 bases between. The CDR3 coding sequence is TGTGCCAGCAGCTTAGCTCAACAGGGTAGTTCTCGGAGCAATCAGCCCCAGCATTTT. Protein sequence: CASSLAQQGSSRSNQPQHF.

This clonotype has only a few counts. The chain carries TRBV20-1 and TRBJ1-5; D call uncertain. CDR3 size: 14 residues. V lost 0 bases and J lost 6, with 12 bases in between. Germline V gene lookup returns CDR1 DFQATT and CDR2 SNEGSKA (reference sequence). CDR3 nucleotides: TGCAGTGCTAGAGATTCGCGAAAAGGTCAGCCCCAGCATTTT. Translation gives CSARDSRKGQPQHF.

This clonotype was detected many times. The chain uses TRBV4-3 and TRBJ1-2; 7 bases align to TRBD1. V lost 3 bases to trimming and J lost 8 bases; unmatched junction nucleotides: 18. This CDR3 contains 17 residues. Germline assignment: CDR1 LGHNA and CDR2 YSLEER. The CDR3 loop is CASSHGIGEQGLKGYTF. The CDR3 bases are TGCGCCAGCAGCCACGGCATCGGGGAACAGGGGCTAAAAGGCTACACCTTC.

The J gene is TRBJ1-2, the V gene TRBV4-3, with no clear D. The ends were cut back, 0 bases at V and 8 bases at J, with 16 bases in the middle. CDR3 length: 15 amino acids. From germline, CDR1 is LGHNA and CDR2 YSLEER. The CDR3 loop is CASSQEGTGSSGYTF. The CDR3 DNA follows: TGCGCCAGCAGCCAAGAAGGTACGGGCTCATCGGGCTACACCTTC.

This clonotype was counted at least ten times. The chain has TRBV7-9 and TRBJ2-1; 7 nucleotides line up with TRBD1. Trimming cost V 3 bases and J 4 bases; bases outside gene matches: 3. The V gene's germline CDR1 is SEHNR and CDR2 FQNEAQ (reference sequence). The CDR3 loop spans 14 amino acids. The CDR3 spells CASSFGTAYNEQFF. CDR3 bases: TGTGCCAGCAGCTTCGGGACAGCTTACAATGAGCAGTTCTTC. Drawing the rest from reference TRBV7-9 and TRBJ2-1, the complete variable domain is DTGVSQNPRHKITKRGQNVTFRCDPISEHNRLYWYRQTLGQGPEFLTYFQNEAQLEKSRLLSDRFSAERPKGSFSTLEIQRTEQGDSAMYLCASSFGTAYNEQFFGPGTRLTVL.

This clonotype was observed many times. V gene TRBV20-1 combines with J gene TRBJ2-7; a weak D match, TRBD1 (5 bases). The V end was cut by 1 base, the J end by 3 bases, with 16 bases between. Germline V gives CDR1 DFQATT, CDR2 SNEGSKA (reference sequence). The length of the CDR3 is 15 residues. CDR3 bases: TGCAGTGCTAGAGGGGTAAGGGGCAGTAACTACGAGCAGTACTTC. Translated: CSARGVRGSNYEQYF.

This clonotype has more than one count but fewer than ten. This chain links TRBV19 with TRBJ2-1, with 8 nucleotides matching TRBD1. Trimming cost V 3 bases and J 7 bases; bases outside gene matches: 8. The CDR3 extends over 15 amino acids. Germline lookup yields CDR1 LNHDA and CDR2 SQIVND (reference sequence). This CDR3 reads CASSIDRGSNNEQFF. The CDR3 coding sequence is TGTGCCAGTAGTATCGACAGGGGTTCGAATAATGAGCAGTTCTTC.

This clonotype showed up many times. The CDR3 coding sequence is TGTGCCAGCAGCCTAGGGGACAAGGGGTACAATGAGCAGTTCTTC. Encoded protein: CASSLGDKGYNEQFF. The J gene is TRBJ2-1, the V gene TRBV6-2 or TRBV6-3; tentative D call: TRBD1 (6 bases). CDR1 and CDR2 (germline): MNHEY, SVGEGT. Trimming removed 6 bases at V and 4 bases at J, with 16 bases between. This CDR3 has 15 residues.

This clonotype turned up a few times. The chain recombines TRBV19 with TRBJ1-5, with D uncertain. CDR3 length: 15 amino acids. Germline V gene lookup returns CDR1 LNHDA and CDR2 SQIVND (reference sequence). Trimming removed 3 bases at V and 4 bases at J, with 13 bases between. The CDR3 bases are TGTGCCAGTAGTATCACGGGGAAGGGTAATCAGCCCCAGCATTTT. It encodes CASSITGKGNQPQHF.

This clonotype was observed at least ten times. The CDR3 sequence: CASNQISQPQHF. The DNA of the CDR3 is TGTGCCAGCAACCAGATTAGTCAGCCCCAGCATTTT. This chain links TRBV27 with TRBJ1-5, with D uncertain. From germline, CDR1 is MNHEY and CDR2 SMNVEV (reference sequence). This CDR3 is 12 amino acids long. The V gene lost 7 bases and the J gene lost 6 bases, with 10 bases spanning the gap.

This chain links TRBV27 with TRBJ1-5; D gene unclear. Germline values: CDR1 MNHEY, CDR2 SMNVEV (reference sequence). Trimming removed 4 bases from V and 7 bases from J, with 11 bases in between. The CDR3 length is 13 residues. The CDR3 DNA reads TGTGCCAGCAGTTGGACCGCGTGGCAGCCCCAGCATTTT. Its protein is CASSWTAWQPQHF.

This clonotype occurred many times. One junction end does not reproduce the germline sequence, and a read error may be involved. This chain links TRBV20-1 with TRBJ1-6, with unresolved D. The CDR3 covers 15 residues. CDR1 is DFQATT and CDR2 is SNEGSKA in the germline V gene (reference sequence). CDR3 in DNA: TGCAGTGCAAGAGTCATGGGCTCCTATAATTCACCCCTCCACTTT. Its translation is CSARVMGSYNSPLHF.

This clonotype was counted ten times or more. The chain employs TRBV2 and TRBJ2-2; possibly TRBD2 for D (6 bases). The CDR3 totals 15 residues. Germline V lookup: CDR1 SNHLY, CDR2 FYNNEI. Trimming left V 6 bases short and J 3 bases short, with 14 bases between. The CDR3 protein is CASREDYLHTGELFF. CDR3 DNA: TGTGCCAGCAGGGAGGACTACCTACACACCGGGGAGCTGTTTTTT.

The chain couples TRBV7-9 to TRBJ2-5; D possibly uses TRBD1 or TRBD2 (5 bases each). V lost 5 bases, J lost 5 bases, and 15 bases lay in between. Germline CDR1 and CDR2: SEHNR and FQNEAQ (reference sequence). This CDR3 comprises 14 residues. This CDR3 reads CASSPRDTRETQYF. In DNA, the CDR3 is TGTGCCAGCAGCCCCAGGGATACTAGGGAGACCCAGTACTTC.

This clonotype was counted at least ten times. This chain uses TRBV20-1 with TRBJ2-1; 10 nucleotides align to TRBD2. This CDR3 is 14 amino acids long. The germline V gene has CDR1 DFQATT and CDR2 SNEGSKA (reference sequence). V lost 1 base to trimming and J lost 7 bases; unmatched junction nucleotides: 4. CDR3 sequence: CSARVSGGFNEQFF. The CDR3 region has the DNA TGCAGTGCTAGAGTTAGCGGGGGGTTTAATGAGCAGTTCTTC.